What follows is one TCR beta chain and its context. The antigen is unknown. The repertoire was sequenced with immunoSEQ multiplex PCR; TCRdb's copy has only in-frame clones and lacks some. Of 130,000 to 150,000 clones listed, more than 75% are singletons. V was cut by 6 bases and J by 7 bases, with 7 bases left in between. CDR3 length: 11 amino acids. Germline V gene lookup returns CDR1 DFQATT and CDR2 SNEGSKA (reference sequence). The sample originates from a study of T cell responses to AZD1222 COVID-19 vaccine. On the study more broadly: Analysis merged second doses at about 4 or about 12 weeks. Study-level results: Only a handful of AZD1222 recipients, more than 5 in all, had baseline seropositivity. White British donors predominated, females outnumbered males, and clonal diversity was possibly underestimated.

The receptor was derived from an adult in good health. The chain employs TRBV20-1 and TRBJ1-6, with a weak D call TRBD1 (6 bases). The sequencing here drew on peripheral blood, taken on day 0 of AZD1222 vaccination. As DNA, the CDR3 is TGCAGTGCCCAGGGGAATTCACCCCTCCACTTT. This translates into CSAQGNSPLHF.